This T cell receptor beta chain was captured by sequencing in a study of shared clonotypes between healthy human individuals. Study in general: Every donor yielded three CD4 naive, three CD4 memory, two CD8 naive and one CD8 memory plate.

With regard to this clone: At one end the junction does not follow the germline gene, possibly because of a read error.

Terminally differentiated effector memory CD45RA+ cells were left out of the naive CD8 fraction, which was CD45RO-negative and positively selected for CCR7. The assay was immunoSEQ multiplex PCR, and TCRdb's table has in-frame clones only and misses some. The data contain about 2.2 million clones, 90% to 95% of them singletons. Sequences were obtained from naive CD8+ T cells from PBMCs. The TCR sequence derives from a man younger than 30 in good health. Some clones in this sample may be carry-over from other donors' samples.

CDR3 coding DNA: TGTGCCAGTAGTATAAGAGTTGGGCAGAACACTGAAACTTTCTTT. It yields the protein CASSIRVGQNTETFF. The rearrangement uses TRBV19 and TRBJ1-1; no clear D gene. In germline, CDR1 is LNHDA, CDR2 SQIVND (reference sequence). The CDR3 is 15 residues long.